This T cell receptor beta chain originates from a study of T cells in Graves' hyperthyroidism and ophthalmopathy (dated by TCRdb to between 2017 and 2020). Study-wide context: Peripheral blood was sampled at the time of initial diagnosis, prior to any treatment. To identify TCR V-J signatures that set the groups apart, the researchers used a discovery cohort of roughly 100 patients, made up of 40 to 45 with Graves' ophthalmopathy and about 60 with stable Graves' hyperthyroidism. Whether ophthalmopathy could be predicted prospectively was tested in an independent validation cohort made up of fewer than 20 hyperthyroidism patients plus 17 patients who later progressed to ophthalmopathy. The 90 or so discovery patients were randomly split 7:3 into training and test sets. In about 6 Graves' hyperthyroidism patients, the study also compared T-cell repertoires from thyroid tissue with T-cell repertoires from blood. After sampling, hyperthyroidism patients received methimazole starting at 30 mg daily, and ophthalmopathy patients received high-dose intravenous methylprednisolone. The paper reports TCR Vbeta CDR3 sequencing of some 140 peripheral blood samples: 40 or so ophthalmopathy, approximately 74 hyperthyroidism and roughly 17 progressor patients. Results and caveats for the whole study, not just this receptor: Most expanded thyroid clonotypes (frequency above 0.001) were also detected in blood, suggesting blood repertoires may reflect thyroid immune responses. During validation, the model predicted progression to ophthalmopathy a median of about 5.9 months ahead of onset, with 70.59% sensitivity and almost 75% specificity. Sample size was not statistically predetermined, and blinding of investigators to group allocation was not performed. A 13 V-J signature model separated ophthalmopathy from stable hyperthyroidism, with around 90% sensitivity and roughly 82% specificity in cross-validation and 80%/75% in testing.

TCR beta CDR3 regions were amplified from RNA transcripts. A first-round RT-PCR of the TCR CDR3 used the HTBI primer set with the Qiagen OneStep RT-PCR kit. A second multiplex PCR round built the libraries, followed by size selection and purification. Libraries were sequenced paired-end with 100 bp reads on an Illumina HiSeq2000. The source study handled its data this way. SOAPnuke was used to process the raw data, with reads discarded if the reads contained adapters or uncalled bases, had a mean Phred below 15, or lacked an exact constant-primer or identifier match. COPE v1.2.5 was used to merge high-quality paired reads, and clonotypes were defined as unique nucleotide sequences. MiTCR v1.1 was used to align clonotypes to the IMGT TRBV, TRBD and TRBJ reference segments. The analysis was restricted to V-J combinations with a frequency above 0.0001, which together covered roughly 99% of the repertoires. The TCS score was defined as the ratio of F50 (clonal expansion) to E x V (chaos), calculated using BLOSUM62-based TCRdist between CDR3 peptides within each V-J. Welch's t-statistics and random forest reduced around 520 V-J features to 10 to 15, which were used in a naive Bayes classifier (R e1071). Through fastp at Q25 and MiXCR, TCRdb rebuilt clones from the public reads, retaining in-frame beta chains. Rows with a matching CDR3 protein are joined into one entry that keeps the most common DNA and genes. The authors' filters were not applied to this entry. For this sample there are fewer than 600,000 distinct CDR3 sequences; approximately 15% appear just once. The ten largest clones take up less than 20% of the sample.

The sample holds many counts of this clonotype. Its antigen target is currently unknown. The sample holds no much larger clone one base away, and base qualities are not on file. Stable Graves' hyperthyroidism was defined as the absence of progression to ophthalmopathy over 18 months of follow-up. Hyperthyroidism patients were newly diagnosed, had a disease duration of under 2 months, and were aged 18 to 65 years. Exclusion was applied to patients with uncontrolled infections, other autoimmune diseases, pregnancy or lactation. Diagnoses were established on the basis of clinical symptoms, serum thyroxine and TRAb, thyroid ultrasound, and orbital computed tomography. PBMCs were separated from approximately 9.9 ml of fresh peripheral blood using Ficoll-Paque density gradient centrifugation. Total RNA was extracted using Trizol reagent, and RNA quality was assessed on an Agilent 2100 Bioanalyzer. At the junction V is shortened by 3 bases and J by 5 bases; bases outside the gene matches: 5. The CDR3 runs 15 amino acids, cysteine and phenylalanine included. CDR3 DNA is the only sequence kept; it has 45 bases, read in frame from the first base. The germline V gene yields SGHVS for CDR1 and FQNEAQ for CDR2.

The source of this sequence is a woman aged 18-30 years with Graves' hyperthyroidism. Sample: blood. The rearranged chain carries TRBV7-8 and TRBJ2-5, with 11 middle bases fitting TRBD2. DNA sequence: TGTGCCAGCAGCTTTAGCGGGAGGGTAGGGGAGACCCAGTACTTC. Its protein is CASSFSGRVGETQYF.